Presented here are 23 T cell receptor beta chains from one specimen sequenced in a study of CD8 T cells in Susac syndrome. RNA in amounts of about 0.45 to 1 ug was reverse transcribed with random hexamers. From the immunoSEQ multiplex PCR reads, TCRdb called clonotypes with MiXCR, one entry per CDR3 protein. The sample holds about 140,000 distinct CDR3 sequences; about 93% are singletons and the top ten take over 0.25%. Sequencing was done on a sample of CD8+ T cells from PBMCs. The receptors originated from a human donor in good health.

This chain connects TRBV7-9 to TRBJ2-1, with TRBD2 matching over 8 bases. The germline CDR1 and CDR2 sequences are SEHNR and FQNEAQ (reference sequence). This CDR3 has 16 amino acids. V lost 5 bases, J lost 4 bases, and 10 bases stayed unmatched. The CDR3 region is CASSPPGTSRYNEQFF. CDR3 nucleotides: TGTGCCAGCAGCCCCCCCGGGACTAGTAGGTACAATGAGCAGTTCTTC. The variable domain in full, completed from reference TRBV7-9 and TRBJ2-1, reads DTGVSQNPRHKITKRGQNVTFRCDPISEHNRLYWYRQTLGQGPEFLTYFQNEAQLEKSRLLSDRFSAERPKGSFSTLEIQRTEQGDSAMYLCASSPPGTSRYNEQFFGPGTRLTVL.

This sequence joins TRBV30 and TRBJ2-7, with D tentatively TRBD2 (6 bases). Germline V gene sequence: CDR1 GTSNPN, CDR2 SVGIG (reference sequence). V lost 0 bases, J lost 6 bases, and 9 bases lay in between. The CDR3 has 12 residues. CDR3 DNA: TGTGCCTGGAGTGTGGGGGAGGTCGAGCAGTACTTC. It encodes CAWSVGEVEQYF. Looking up the rest from reference TRBV30 and TRBJ2-7 gives the full variable domain: SQTIHQWPATLVQPVGSPLSLECTVEGTSNPNLYWYRQAAGRGLQLLFYSVGIGQISSEVPQNLSASRPQDRQFILSSKKLLLSDSGFYLCAWSVGEVEQYFGPGTRLTVT.

The chain couples TRBV29-1 to TRBJ2-2; 7 bases are a match to TRBD1. CDR1 is SQVTM and CDR2 is ANQGSEA in the germline V gene. The CDR3 loop spans 17 amino acids. After removal of 3 bases from V and 2 bases from J, the junction contained 12 bases not matched to a gene. Here the CDR3 reads CSVEKGPRDSNTGELFF. Here the CDR3 DNA reads TGCAGCGTTGAGAAGGGGCCCCGGGACAGTAACACCGGGGAGCTGTTTTTT.

The chain joins TRBV5-1 to TRBJ2-1, with 13 bases that match TRBD2. The CDR3 has 19 amino acids. With V trimmed by 4 bases and J by 4 bases, 14 bases remained unmatched. The germline gives CDR1 SGHRS, CDR2 YFSETQ. The CDR3 here is CASSAGLAGSPRGYNEQFF. The CDR3 region has the DNA TGCGCCAGCAGCGCGGGACTAGCGGGATCTCCTCGGGGGTACAATGAGCAGTTCTTC.

The chain has TRBV20-1 and TRBJ1-1; D is uncertain. V was pared by 3 bases and J by 6 bases, with 20 bases between. The CDR3 runs to 15 residues. Germline V gene lookup returns CDR1 DFQATT and CDR2 SNEGSKA (reference sequence). CDR3 nucleotide sequence: TGCAGTGCTAGTTTAGGGCTCCTGGTCGTGGCTGAAGCTTTCTTT. It encodes CSASLGLLVVAEAFF.

The chain links TRBV7-6 to TRBJ1-5, with D possibly matching TRBD1 (5 bases). Trimming removed 1 base from V and 7 bases from J, with 11 bases in between. CDR1 and CDR2 (germline): SGHVS, FNYEAQ. The CDR3 is 14 residues long. The CDR3 here is CASSLEGAGQPQHF. The CDR3 DNA reads as TGTGCCAGCAGCTTAGAAGGGGCCGGACAGCCCCAGCATTTT.

V usage is TRBV4-1 and J usage is TRBJ2-3; D is uncertain. The V end was cut by 0 bases, the J end by 4 bases, with 11 bases between. The CDR3 runs to 15 residues. CDR1 is MGHRA and CDR2 is YSYEKL in the germline V gene. The CDR3 loop is CASSQEPGQADTQYF. In DNA, the CDR3 is TGCGCCAGCAGCCAAGAACCGGGTCAGGCAGATACGCAGTATTTT.

V usage is TRBV20-1 and J usage is TRBJ2-2; TRBD1 agrees at 7 bases. The germline V gene encodes CDR1 DFQATT and CDR2 SNEGSKA (reference sequence). The CDR3 is 14 amino acids. Losses at the gene ends were 3 bases for V and 1 base for J; bases not matched to a gene: 2. Here the CDR3 reads CSARGQQNTGELFF. CDR3 DNA sequence: TGCAGTGCTAGGGGACAGCAGAACACCGGGGAGCTGTTTTTT.

The chain recombines TRBV27 with TRBJ2-7; D unclear. V lost 5 bases, J lost 5 bases, and 7 bases lay in between. Germline-derived CDR1 and CDR2 are MNHEY and SMNVEV (reference sequence). This CDR3 spans 11 amino acids. The CDR3 here is CASSISDEQYF. The CDR3 DNA reads as TGTGCCAGCAGTATCAGCGACGAGCAGTACTTC.

The J gene is TRBJ2-1, the V gene TRBV15; D is unclear. The CDR3 is 17 residues long. The germline V gene encodes CDR1 LNHNV and CDR2 YYDKDF (reference sequence). Trimming shortened V by 1 base and J by 2 bases, and 15 bases separated the two germline ends. Here the CDR3 reads CATSRVRRVDPYNEQFF. The DNA for the CDR3 is TGTGCCACCAGCAGAGTAAGACGGGTCGACCCCTACAATGAGCAGTTCTTC.

This chain connects TRBV15 to TRBJ2-1; D uncertain. CDR1 is LNHNV and CDR2 is YYDKDF in the germline V gene (reference sequence). The CDR3 extends over 13 amino acids. Trimming shortened V by 6 bases and J by 7 bases, and 13 bases separated the two germline ends. In nucleotides, the CDR3 is TGTGCCACCAGTCCAAGCCGGGCGAATGAGCAGTTCTTC. Its protein is CATSPSRANEQFF.

The chain combines TRBV29-1 with TRBJ1-2; possibly TRBD1 for D (6 bases). Looked up from germline, CDR1 is SQVTM and CDR2 is ANQGSEA. V was trimmed by 7 bases and J by 8 bases, leaving 8 bases between them. The CDR3 spans 9 residues. The CDR3 DNA is TGCAGCGACAGGGTCGGCTACACCTTC. Translating it yields CSDRVGYTF.

V is TRBV30 and J is TRBJ1-3; D is ambiguous. The CDR3 consists of 14 residues. The germline V gene encodes CDR1 GTSNPN and CDR2 SVGIG (reference sequence). Between the trimmed V and J ends, which lost 4 bases and 4 bases, there was a span of 14 bases. CDR3 region: CAWKKSIPGNTIYF. The CDR3 DNA is TGTGCCTGGAAAAAGAGTATCCCGGGAAACACCATATATTTT.

The rearrangement uses TRBV29-1 and TRBJ2-3, with D perhaps TRBD2 (6 bases). CDR1 is SQVTM and CDR2 is ANQGSEA in the germline V gene. There are 13 residues in the CDR3. The ends were cut back, 3 bases at V and 1 base at J, with 8 bases in the middle. The CDR3 nucleotides read TGCAGCGTTGATTGGGGGGGCACAGATACGCAGTATTTT. Translation gives CSVDWGGTDTQYF.

V and J are TRBV23-1 and TRBJ2-1; D is undetermined. TRBV23-1 falls under the ORF class, with uncertain function. Trimming took off 4 bases at V and 3 bases at J, with 10 bases between the two ends. The CDR3 is 14 residues long. CDR3 loop: CASSPLSLYNEQFF. In nucleotides, the CDR3 is TGCGCCAGCAGTCCCCTTAGTCTCTACAATGAGCAGTTCTTC.

The chain combines TRBV3-1 with TRBJ2-3, with D maybe TRBD1 (6 bases). The CDR3 consists of 15 residues. V lost 0 bases and J lost 4, with 11 bases in between. Per the germline V gene, CDR1 is LGHDT and CDR2 is YNNKEL (reference sequence). CDR3 region: CASSQDKGEADTQYF. DNA for the CDR3: TGTGCCAGCAGCCAAGATAAGGGGGAAGCAGATACGCAGTATTTT.

This rearrangement joins TRBV6-5 to TRBJ1-4; no definite D call. The length of the CDR3 is 14 residues. CDR1 is MNHEY, CDR2 SVGAGI, per germline. Trimming removed 0 bases from V and 5 bases from J, with 7 bases in between. The CDR3 DNA is TGTGCCAGCAGTTACTCGGGAACCAATGAAAAACTGTTTTTT. Translation gives CASSYSGTNEKLFF.

The chain has TRBV28 and TRBJ1-5, with a weak D call TRBD1 (6 bases). The germline V and J ends were trimmed by 3 bases and 3 bases, with 9 bases remaining between them. Germline values: CDR1 MDHEN, CDR2 SYDVKM. The CDR3 is made up of 14 amino acids. The CDR3 loop reads CASSFSGDNQPQHF. Written as DNA, the CDR3 is TGTGCCAGCAGTTTTTCAGGGGACAATCAGCCCCAGCATTTT. The whole variable domain, filled in from reference TRBV28 and TRBJ1-5, reads DVKVTQSSRYLVKRTGEKVFLECVQDMDHENMFWYRQDPGLGLRLIYFSYDVKMKEKGDIPEGYSVSREKKERFSLILESASTNQTSMYLCASSFSGDNQPQHFGDGTRLSIL.

The V and J genes are TRBV29-1 and TRBJ1-5; 10 positions agree with TRBD1. Germline values: CDR1 SQVTM, CDR2 ANQGSEA. V gave up 5 bases and J gave up 7 bases; unmatched junction bases: 2. The CDR3 loop spans 12 amino acids. The CDR3 loop reads CSVQTGGQPQHF. The CDR3 DNA sequence: TGCAGCGTTCAGACAGGGGGCCAGCCCCAGCATTTT.

The chain carries TRBV30 and TRBJ1-5; D gene uncertain. The CDR3 extends over 11 amino acids. The germline V gene has CDR1 GTSNPN and CDR2 SVGIG (reference sequence). V was trimmed by 5 bases and J by 3 bases, leaving 5 bases between them. The CDR3 is CAWGNNQPQHF. The DNA for the CDR3 is TGTGCCTGGGGAAACAATCAGCCCCAGCATTTT.

V gene TRBV29-1 combines with J gene TRBJ2-1; TRBD2 matches 8 bases. CDR3 length: 16 amino acids. Per the germline V gene, CDR1 is SQVTM and CDR2 is ANQGSEA. V was clipped by 6 bases and J by 9 bases; unmatched bases: 19. The CDR3 loop is CSVPSFSRGTRREQFF. The CDR3 region has the DNA TGCAGCGTCCCTTCATTCTCCCGAGGGACTAGACGTGAGCAGTTCTTC.

The V and J genes are TRBV9 and TRBJ2-1; 10 nucleotides align to TRBD1. This CDR3 spans 17 amino acids. The V segment lost 0 bases and the J segment 4 bases; nucleotides outside the gene matches: 7. CDR1 is SGDLS, CDR2 YYNGEE, per germline. CDR3 nucleotides: TGTGCCAGCAGCGTAGCACAGACAGGGGGCCTGTACAATGAGCAGTTCTTC. It yields the protein CASSVAQTGGLYNEQFF.

The J gene is TRBJ1-1, the V gene TRBV27; no definite D call. The CDR3 totals 14 residues. Per the germline V gene, CDR1 is MNHEY and CDR2 is SMNVEV (reference sequence). V shed 0 bases and J shed 1 base, with 6 bases lying between them. The CDR3, as DNA: TGTGCCAGCAGTTTATCCCCAACGAACACTGAAGCTTTCTTT. It specifies CASSLSPTNTEAFF.